This is a list of T cell receptor beta chains from one sample in a study of blood T cell repertoires in COVID-19. Method: immunoSEQ multiplex PCR; TCRdb's copy keeps in-frame clones and lacks some. The repertoire holds roughly 320,000 clones, with over 85% as singletons. The sequenced sample consisted of peripheral blood. These receptor sequences come from a woman aged 30 to 39 with COVID-19, enrolled during active disease. Both conserved end residues are part of each CDR3. The D gene is left open where the match is weak. A clone size is listed for some rows: how often the clone was seen (once, few, many), or a class if it is expanded.

TGTGCCAGCAGCATCCGGACAGGGAGGGACACTGAAGCTTTCTTT CASSIRTGRDTEAFF TRBD1 TRBJ1-1 . TRBV7-8
TGCGCCAGCAGGGGTCAGACAGAAACCTACGAGCAGTACTTC CASRGQTETYEQYF . TRBJ2-7 . TRBV5-1
TGTGCCAGTAGTTCGACAGGGTGGGTGGGCACTGAAGCTTTCTTT CASSSTGWVGTEAFF TRBD1 TRBJ1-1 . TRBV19
TGCGCCACCAGGGACTTTTACAAGTCAAACTATGGCTACACCTTC CATRDFYKSNYGYTF . TRBJ1-2 . TRBV4-1
TGCGCCAGCAGCTTGGGAAGTGGAACAGATGGCTACACCTTC CASSLGSGTDGYTF . TRBJ1-2 . TRBV5-1
TGTGCCACCAGTGATCCCTCCGGAGGGGGACAGCCACCCTATGGCTACACCTTC CATSDPSGGGQPPYGYTF TRBD1 TRBJ1-2 . TRBV24-1
TGTGCCAGCAACGACGGACAGTCTGAAGCTTTCTTT CASNDGQSEAFF . TRBJ1-1 . TRBV11-3
TGTGCCACCAGTGATCCCGGCACAGAGAACACCGGGGAGCTGTTTTTT CATSDPGTENTGELFF . TRBJ2-2 . TRBV24-1
TGTGCCAGCAGCGTGGGACTTTTAGAGACCCAGTACTTC CASSVGLLETQYF . TRBJ2-5 . TRBV7-3
TGTGCCAGCAGTTTCTCAGGGATCGGTGGCTACACCTTC CASSFSGIGGYTF . TRBJ1-2 . TRBV28
TGTGCCAGTAGTATAGTAACTGAAGCTTTCTTT CASSIVTEAFF . TRBJ1-1 . TRBV19
TGTGCCAGCAGTTTAGTAGGGGCCGAGACCCAGTACTTC CASSLVGAETQYF . TRBJ2-5 . TRBV12-3/TRBV12-4
TGTGCCAGCAGTCGGGACACCACCTACGAGCAGTACTTC CASSRDTTYEQYF . TRBJ2-7 . TRBV2
TGTGCCAGCAGCCGCGAAAGTACAGCCGGAAACACCATATATTTT CASSRESTAGNTIYF . TRBJ1-3 . TRBV27
TGCGCCAGCAGTCCACAGGGGTTTACTAATTCACCCCTCCACTTT CASSPQGFTNSPLHF TRBD1 TRBJ1-6 . TRBV10-2
TGTGCCAGCAGCTTAGGGCCCCAGGGGGCAGGAGGGTCACCCCTCCACTTT CASSLGPQGAGGSPLHF TRBD1 TRBJ1-6 . TRBV13
TGCGCCAGCAGCCAAGATCGGAATCAGCCCCAGCATTTT CASSQDRNQPQHF . TRBJ1-5 . TRBV4-3
TGTGCCAGCAGCTTAAGGGACATAGGTAATGAAAAACTGTTTTTT CASSLRDIGNEKLFF . TRBJ1-4 . TRBV5-6
TGCAGCGTAGCCGACAGGCTGACCGATGGCTACACCTTC CSVADRLTDGYTF . TRBJ1-2 . TRBV29-1
TGTGCCAGCAGCGGCAGGGTAGACACTGAAGCTTTCTTT CASSGRVDTEAFF . TRBJ1-1 few TRBV9